This T cell receptor beta chain emerged from a study of identical twins (dated by TCRdb to 2016 to 2018). Concerning the study at large: The study deep-sequenced TCR alpha and beta repertoires from monozygotic twins, unrelated adults of various ages and cord blood to test whether fetal clonotypes persist. Replicate twin experiments were performed at different times using different library preparation protocols to rule out contamination. Broader findings and caveats from the paper: In monozygotic twins, recombination models systematically underestimated out-of-frame TCR alpha sharing, but the models matched the sharing seen between unrelated individuals. Because the same donors could not be followed over many years, conclusions were based on cross-sectional statistical analysis. Abundant cord blood beta clonotypes carried fewer insertions; young adult naive repertoires showed a weaker similar trend, while memory repertoires showed none. Compared with coincidental sharing between unrelated individuals, out-of-frame TCR alpha sequences shared between twins had an excess of sequences with low generation probability. Invariant T cells such as MAIT and iNKT could partly confound zero-insertion analyses, although diverse VJ usage argued against such confounding for most clonotypes. The excess sharing between twins in beta out-of-frame sequences was weaker because fewer shared sequences reduced the signal-to-noise ratio.

This clonotype has ten or more counts. Its antigen remains unidentified. Base qualities are not recorded, but no much larger clone differs from it by a single base. Every donor in the study was a healthy Caucasian. Three pairs of female monozygotic twins, all aged roughly 18 to 29 years, were included in the twin cohort. Miltenyi CD45RO+ enrichment and human naive T-cell isolation kits were used to isolate memory (CD45RO+) and naive T cells from PBMC. The library was generated by 5' RACE. The sequencer listed for this sample is Illumina HiSeq 2000. Template switching added a universal primer binding site, and the final cDNA carried a unique molecular identifier that allowed TCR cDNA molecules to be counted accurately. Specific primers in the conserved constant-segment region were used to synthesize first-strand cDNA for the TCR alpha and beta chains. To control for contamination, every cDNA library was double barcoded, receiving both a SMART-Mk sample barcode and Illumina barcodes. Two successive PCR steps introduced TruSeq adapter sequences along with Illumina sample barcodes. TCR alpha and beta cDNA libraries were sequenced on the Illumina HiSeq platform with custom primers. The source study handled its data this way. Unique molecular identifiers were extracted from raw reads with MiGEC, and CDR3 positions were determined with MiXCR. Recombination models were inferred per individual with the repgenHMM and IGoR tools using an EM algorithm. Shared clonotypes were analyzed with the tcR package in R, and sharing was normalized by the product of cloneset sizes. Out-of-frame nonproductive sequences were analyzed to study raw recombination free of thymic and clonal selection effects. TCRdb handled the public reads itself, with Q25 trimming in fastp and clone calling in MiXCR, and kept productive beta chains. Each CDR3 protein gets just one entry, which takes the most common genes and DNA from the rows behind it. The V and J calls, along with clone size, are taken from TCRdb and not from the paper's own processing. Recorded for this sample are more than 250,000 distinct CDR3 sequences; more than 6.5% of them occurred a single time. Around 2.1% of the sample lies in the top ten.

The CDR3 goes from the cysteine to the phenylalanine over 14 residues. Solely the CDR3 DNA is kept, with 42 bases framed from the first base. From the germline V gene (reference sequence), CDR1 is MNHEY and CDR2 is SMNVEV. From V the trimming removes 1 base and from J it removes 4 bases, while the gene matches leave 1 base of the junction unaccounted for. In addition, the sample was reused for a study of yellow fever vaccine responses in identical twins. As that second paper reports: The authors reported that the T cell response to vaccination in identical twins appeared partly convergent and partly personalized. In the study, vaccine-responding T cell clones were precisely tracked in identical twins.

Material for sequencing was memory (CD45RO+) T cells sorted from blood. The sample's cell subset or site label is to be understood as: CD45RO+ enriched T cells. This chain is built from TRBV27 and TRBJ2-4; 7 central bases correspond to TRBD2. The clonotype was recovered from a woman aged 18-29 years in good health. The DNA sequence follows: TGTGCCAGCAGTTTATGGGGGGGAAAAAACATTCAGTACTTC. This yields the protein CASSLWGGKNIQYF.